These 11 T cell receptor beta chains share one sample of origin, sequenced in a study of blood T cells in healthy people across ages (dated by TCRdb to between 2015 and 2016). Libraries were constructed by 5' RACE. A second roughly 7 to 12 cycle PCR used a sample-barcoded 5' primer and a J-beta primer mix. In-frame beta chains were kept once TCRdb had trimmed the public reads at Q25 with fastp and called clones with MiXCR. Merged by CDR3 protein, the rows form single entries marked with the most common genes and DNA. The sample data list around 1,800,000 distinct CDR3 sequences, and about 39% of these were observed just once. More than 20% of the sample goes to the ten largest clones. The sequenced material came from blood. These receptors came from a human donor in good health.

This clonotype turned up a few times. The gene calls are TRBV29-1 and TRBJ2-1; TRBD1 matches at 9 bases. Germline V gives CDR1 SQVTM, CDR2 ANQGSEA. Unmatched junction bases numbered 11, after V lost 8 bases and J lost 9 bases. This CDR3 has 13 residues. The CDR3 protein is CSHRTGDSGEQFF. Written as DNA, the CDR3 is TGCAGCCACAGGACAGGGGATAGCGGTGAGCAGTTCTTC.

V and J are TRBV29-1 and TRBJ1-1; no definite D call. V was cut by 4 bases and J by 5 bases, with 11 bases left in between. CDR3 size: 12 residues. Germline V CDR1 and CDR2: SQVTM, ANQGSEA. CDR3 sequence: CSVGVWETEAFF. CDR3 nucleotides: TGCAGCGTTGGGGTGTGGGAAACTGAAGCTTTCTTT.

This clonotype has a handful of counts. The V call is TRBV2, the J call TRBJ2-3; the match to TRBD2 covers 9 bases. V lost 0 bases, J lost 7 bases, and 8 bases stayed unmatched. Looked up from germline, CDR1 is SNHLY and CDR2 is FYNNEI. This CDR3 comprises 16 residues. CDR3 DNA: TGTGCCAGCAGTGAAGCGAAAAGAGCGGGGGGCTATACGCAGTATTTT. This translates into CASSEAKRAGGYTQYF.

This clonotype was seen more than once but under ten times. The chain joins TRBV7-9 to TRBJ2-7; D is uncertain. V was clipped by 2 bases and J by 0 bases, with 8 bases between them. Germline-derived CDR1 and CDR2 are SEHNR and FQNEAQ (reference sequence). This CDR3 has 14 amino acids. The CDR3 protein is CASSLQASSYEQYF. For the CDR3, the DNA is TGTGCCAGCAGCTTACAGGCGAGCTCCTACGAGCAGTACTTC.

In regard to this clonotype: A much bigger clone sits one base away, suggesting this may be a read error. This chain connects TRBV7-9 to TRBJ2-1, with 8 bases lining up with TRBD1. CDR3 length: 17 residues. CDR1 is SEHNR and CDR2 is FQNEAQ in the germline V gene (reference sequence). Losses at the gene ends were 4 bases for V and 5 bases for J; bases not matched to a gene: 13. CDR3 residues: CASSSRTGQSLHNEQFF. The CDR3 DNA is TGTGCCAGCAGCTCTCGGACAGGGCAAAGTCTCCACAATGAGCAGTTCTTC.

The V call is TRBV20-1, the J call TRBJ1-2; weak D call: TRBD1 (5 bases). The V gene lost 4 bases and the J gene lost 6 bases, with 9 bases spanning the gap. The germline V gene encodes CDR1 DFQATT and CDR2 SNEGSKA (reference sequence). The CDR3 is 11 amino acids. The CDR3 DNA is TGCAGTGCTATTGGCAGGGATGGCTACACCTTC. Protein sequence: CSAIGRDGYTF.

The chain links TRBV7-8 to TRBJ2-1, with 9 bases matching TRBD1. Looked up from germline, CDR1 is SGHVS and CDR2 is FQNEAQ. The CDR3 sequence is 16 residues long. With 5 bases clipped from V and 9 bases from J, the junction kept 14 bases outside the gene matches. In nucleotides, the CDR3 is TGTGCCAGCAGCCCTAGCCGGGGACAGGGAAGCCGTGAGCAGTTCTTC. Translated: CASSPSRGQGSREQFF.

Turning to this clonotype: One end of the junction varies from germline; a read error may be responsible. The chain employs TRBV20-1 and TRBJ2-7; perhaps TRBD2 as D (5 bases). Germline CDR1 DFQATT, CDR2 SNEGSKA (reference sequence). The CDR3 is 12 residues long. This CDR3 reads CRASEGTYEQYF. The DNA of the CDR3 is TGCAGGGCTAGTGAGGGAACCTACGAGCAGTACTTC.

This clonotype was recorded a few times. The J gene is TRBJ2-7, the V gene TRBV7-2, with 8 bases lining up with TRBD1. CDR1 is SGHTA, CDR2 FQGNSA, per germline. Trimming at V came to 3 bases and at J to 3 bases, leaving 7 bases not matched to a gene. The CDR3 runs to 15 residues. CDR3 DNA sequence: TGTGCCAGCAGCTTGAGGACAGGGATGAGCTACGAGCAGTACTTC. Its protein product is CASSLRTGMSYEQYF.

The CDR3 DNA follows: TGTGCCAGCAGCTTAGACAGGGCGCACGGCTACACCTTC. Protein: CASSLDRAHGYTF. V gene TRBV7-2 combines with J gene TRBJ1-2, with a tentative D call TRBD1 (6 bases). The ends were cut back, 1 base at V and 8 bases at J, with 11 bases in the middle. The germline gives CDR1 SGHTA, CDR2 FQGNSA. This CDR3 is built from 13 residues.

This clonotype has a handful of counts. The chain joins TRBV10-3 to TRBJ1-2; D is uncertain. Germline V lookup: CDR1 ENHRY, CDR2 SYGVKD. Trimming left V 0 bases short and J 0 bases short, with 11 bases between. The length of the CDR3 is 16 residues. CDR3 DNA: TGTGCCATCAGTGAGTCGAGGGCGGCTGCTAACTATGGCTACACCTTC. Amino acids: CAISESRAAANYGYTF.